This note documents a single T cell receptor (beta chain) sequence. CDR1 is SGHVS and CDR2 is FQNEAQ in the germline V gene. V lost 5 bases and J lost 7, with 21 bases in between. The CDR3 is made up of 16 amino acids. The data originate from a study of T cell responses to AZD1222 COVID-19 vaccine. The repertoire was sequenced with immunoSEQ multiplex PCR; TCRdb's copy has only in-frame clones and lacks some. This sample has about 150,000 clones, with 86% found just once. The input for sequencing was peripheral blood, taken 28 days after the second AZD1222 dose. The chain recombines TRBV7-8 with TRBJ2-1; D gene uncertain. This sequence originates from an adult who received the AZD1222 COVID-19 vaccine. This CDR3 is CASSLPRVGRFNEQFF. The CDR3 DNA reads as TGTGCCAGCAGCCTCCCTCGGGTGGGCCGCTTTAATGAGCAGTTCTTC.